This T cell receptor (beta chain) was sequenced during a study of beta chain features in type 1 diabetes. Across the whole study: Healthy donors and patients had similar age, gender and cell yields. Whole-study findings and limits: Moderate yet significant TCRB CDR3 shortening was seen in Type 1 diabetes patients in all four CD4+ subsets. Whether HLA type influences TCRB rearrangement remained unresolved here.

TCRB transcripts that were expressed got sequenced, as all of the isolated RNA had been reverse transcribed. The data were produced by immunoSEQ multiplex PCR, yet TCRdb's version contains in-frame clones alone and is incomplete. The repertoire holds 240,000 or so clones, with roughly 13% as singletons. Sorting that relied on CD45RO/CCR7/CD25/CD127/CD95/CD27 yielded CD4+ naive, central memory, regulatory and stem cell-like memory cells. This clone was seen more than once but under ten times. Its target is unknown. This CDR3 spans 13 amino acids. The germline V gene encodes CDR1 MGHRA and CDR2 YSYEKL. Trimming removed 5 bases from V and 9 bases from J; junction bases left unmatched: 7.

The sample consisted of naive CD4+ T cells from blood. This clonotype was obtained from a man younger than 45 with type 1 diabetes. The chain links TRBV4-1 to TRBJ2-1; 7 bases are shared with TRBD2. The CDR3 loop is CASSTLSGGEQFF. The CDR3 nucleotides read TGCGCCAGCAGCACACTCTCGGGGGGTGAGCAGTTCTTC.